The 16 T cell receptor beta chains reported below all come from one sample, sequenced in a study of cytomegalovirus exposure and HLA in healthy donors. The PCR used 60 Vbeta and 13 Jbeta primers. Assay: immunoSEQ multiplex PCR; the TCRdb copy retains only in-frame clones and omits some. The sample shows some 90,000 clones, more than 65% of them seen only once. Specimen: PBMCs. These receptors were obtained from a man aged 25-40 years in good health and CMV-seronegative.

This chain links TRBV27 with TRBJ1-6; a possible D gene is TRBD1 (5 bases). The CDR3 is 15 amino acids. Germline V gene sequence: CDR1 MNHEY, CDR2 SMNVEV (reference sequence). Trimming took off 3 bases at V and 10 bases at J, with 16 bases between the two ends. CDR3 DNA sequence: TGTGCCAGCAGTTTTTCGGGCCGGGGGGGGTCACCCCTCCACTTT. Translated, it gives CASSFSGRGGSPLHF.

The V and J genes are TRBV27 and TRBJ2-3; no firm D call. This CDR3 has 14 residues. The V end lost 0 bases, the J end lost 5 bases, and 9 bases lay between the germline ends. Germline V lookup: CDR1 MNHEY, CDR2 SMNVEV (reference sequence). CDR3 nucleotides: TGTGCCAGCAGTTTATCCCGACTCTTAGATACGCAGTATTTT. Its protein product is CASSLSRLLDTQYF.

This sequence joins TRBV25-1 and TRBJ1-4; TRBD1 might be the D (5 bases). Trimming cost V 4 bases and J 5 bases, with 17 bases left between them. The germline V gene encodes CDR1 MGHDK and CDR2 SYGVNS. The CDR3 runs 16 residues. The CDR3 loop reads CASSVGPGGANEKLFF. CDR3 sequence (DNA): TGTGCCAGCAGTGTTGGCCCGGGAGGGGCAAATGAAAAACTGTTTTTT. Variable domain in full (rest from reference TRBV25-1 and TRBJ1-4): EADIYQTPRYLVIGTGKKITLECSQTMGHDKMYWYQQDPGMELHLIHYSYGVNSTEKGDLSSESTVSRIRTEHFPLTLESARPSHTSQYLCASSVGPGGANEKLFFGSGTQLSVL.

The chain uses TRBV9 and TRBJ1-6; weak D call: TRBD1 (6 bases). The CDR3 consists of 16 residues. V was pared by 4 bases and J by 10 bases, with 21 bases between. Germline V gives CDR1 SGDLS, CDR2 YYNGEE. The CDR3 is CASSPQSRQDGSPLHF. CDR3 nucleotides: TGTGCCAGCAGCCCTCAATCAAGACAGGATGGATCACCCCTCCACTTT.

In this sample, this clone turned up a few times. The chain links TRBV4-1 to TRBJ1-5; a weak D match, TRBD1 (6 bases). V dropped 5 bases and J dropped 2 bases, with 16 bases sitting between them. CDR1 and CDR2 from the germline V gene are MGHRA and YSYEKL. The CDR3 loop spans 16 amino acids. The CDR3 region is CASSYRESGGNQPQHF. CDR3 nucleotides: TGCGCCAGCAGCTACAGGGAGAGTGGTGGCAATCAGCCCCAGCATTTT.

In its sample, this clone was seen once. The chain recombines TRBV14 with TRBJ2-7; D might be TRBD1 (5 bases). The V end was cut by 0 bases, the J end by 3 bases, with 21 bases between. CDR3 size: 18 residues. Germline lookup yields CDR1 SGHDN and CDR2 FVKESK. The CDR3 loop is CASSQEVWGRLVDYEQYF. DNA of the CDR3: TGTGCCAGCAGCCAAGAGGTTTGGGGCCGGTTGGTAGACTACGAGCAGTACTTC.

The chain carries TRBV7-3 and TRBJ2-7; 8 bases align to TRBD1. The CDR3 contains 13 residues. Germline CDR1 is SGHTA and CDR2 is FQGTGA. Germline trimming cut 5 bases from V and 3 bases from J; bases unmatched to any gene: 3. The CDR3 region has the DNA TGTGCCAGCAGCCCGACAGGGGACTACGAGCAGTACTTC. Translated: CASSPTGDYEQYF.

The rearrangement joins TRBV7-2 to TRBJ2-1; D possibly corresponds to TRBD1 (6 bases). V was cut by 5 bases and J by 7 bases, with 21 bases left in between. The CDR3 extends over 16 amino acids. CDR1 is SGHTA and CDR2 is FQGNSA in the germline V gene. CDR3 sequence: CASSLLRQGRRNEQFF. The CDR3 DNA reads TGTGCCAGCAGCCTCCTTAGGCAGGGGAGAAGAAATGAGCAGTTCTTC.

The chain uses TRBV5-1 and TRBJ2-5; D gene unclear. The CDR3 spans 12 residues. Germline V gene sequence: CDR1 SGHRS, CDR2 YFSETQ. V was clipped by 1 base and J by 3 bases, with 4 bases between them. CDR3 residues: CASSLSEETQYF. The CDR3 DNA follows: TGCGCCAGCAGCTTGAGCGAAGAGACCCAGTACTTC.

The chain is built from TRBV27 and TRBJ2-1; TRBD1 is a possible D gene (6 bases). The germline V and J ends were trimmed by 4 bases and 8 bases, with 12 bases remaining between them. Germline lookup yields CDR1 MNHEY and CDR2 SMNVEV (reference sequence). CDR3 length: 13 residues. As DNA, the CDR3 is TGTGCCAGCAGTTCCAACCAGGGGTATGAGCAGTTCTTC. It is translated as CASSSNQGYEQFF.

The chain uses TRBV29-1 and TRBJ2-1; a weak D match, TRBD2 (6 bases). The CDR3 runs 14 residues. Germline CDR1 is SQVTM and CDR2 is ANQGSEA. Trimming took off 7 bases at V and 5 bases at J, with 18 bases between the two ends. As DNA, the CDR3 is TGCAGCGCCGGGGGAATGGAGGGTAACAATGAGCAGTTCTTC. Translated, it gives CSAGGMEGNNEQFF.

The V call is TRBV10-3, the J call TRBJ2-1; D is perhaps TRBD2 (5 bases). This CDR3 is 13 amino acids long. Germline CDR1 reads ENHRY; CDR2 reads SYGVKD. Trimming cost V 6 bases and J 7 bases, with 13 bases left between them. CDR3 region: CAISPHTGNEQFF. The CDR3 DNA is TGTGCCATCAGCCCCCACACGGGGAATGAGCAGTTCTTC.

The CDR3 DNA follows: TGTGCCAGCAGCGACAAACAGCCCCAGCATTTT. Protein: CASSDKQPQHF. V and J are TRBV7-6 and TRBJ1-5; unclear D gene. This CDR3 comprises 11 residues. The V gene lost 5 bases and the J gene lost 7 bases, with 6 bases spanning the gap. Germline V gene data show CDR1 as SGHVS and CDR2 as FNYEAQ.

CDR3 in amino acids: CASSLHTPNTEAFF. The CDR3 DNA sequence: TGTGCCAGCAGTTTACATACACCGAACACTGAAGCTTTCTTT. The gene calls are TRBV6-1 and TRBJ1-1; D gene uncertain. Germline V lookup: CDR1 MNHNS, CDR2 SASEGT. V lost 5 bases to trimming and J lost 1 base, with 11 bases between them. The CDR3 runs to 14 residues.

The rearrangement uses TRBV19 and TRBJ2-6; 8 bases agree with TRBD1. Germline V gene sequence: CDR1 LNHDA, CDR2 SQIVND (reference sequence). The trim removed 5 bases at V and 0 bases at J, leaving 9 bases unmatched. The CDR3 is made up of 18 amino acids. CDR3 nucleotides: TGTGCCAGTAGTCCGGACAGGGTGATAAGCTCTGGGGCCAACGTCCTGACTTTC. Translation gives CASSPDRVISSGANVLTF. Together with reference TRBV19 and TRBJ2-6, the CDR3 gives the full variable domain: DGGITQSPKYLFRKEGQNVTLSCEQNLNHDAMYWYRQDPGQGLRLIYYSQIVNDFQKGDIAEGYSVSREKKESFPLTVTSAQKNPTAFYLCASSPDRVISSGANVLTFGAGSRLTVL.

The CDR3 bases are TGTGCCAGCTCATCCACAGGGTCCCGACAGCCCCAGCATTTT. This encodes CASSSTGSRQPQHF. This chain joins TRBV18 and TRBJ1-5, with D possibly being TRBD1 (6 bases). Germline CDR1 is KGHSH and CDR2 is LQKENI. With 5 bases removed from V and 7 bases from J, the gap between germline ends came to 15 bases. The CDR3 is 14 amino acids.